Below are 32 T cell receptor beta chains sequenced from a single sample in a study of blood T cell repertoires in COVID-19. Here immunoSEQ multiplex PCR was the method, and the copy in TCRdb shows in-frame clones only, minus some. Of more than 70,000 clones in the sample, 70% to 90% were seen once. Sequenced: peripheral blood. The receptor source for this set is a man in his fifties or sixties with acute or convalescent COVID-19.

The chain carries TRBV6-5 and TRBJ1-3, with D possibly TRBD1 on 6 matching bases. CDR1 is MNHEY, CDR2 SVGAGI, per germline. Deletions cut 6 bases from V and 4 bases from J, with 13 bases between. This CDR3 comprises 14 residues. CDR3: CASSPRTAGNTIYF. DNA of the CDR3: TGTGCCAGCAGCCCAAGGACAGCCGGAAACACCATATATTTT.

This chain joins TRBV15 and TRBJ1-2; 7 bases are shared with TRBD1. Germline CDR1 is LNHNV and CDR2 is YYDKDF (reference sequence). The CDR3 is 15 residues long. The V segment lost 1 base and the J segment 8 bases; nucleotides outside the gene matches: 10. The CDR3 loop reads CATSRGTGTSKGYTF. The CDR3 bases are TGTGCCACCAGCAGAGGGACAGGAACGTCTAAGGGCTACACCTTC.

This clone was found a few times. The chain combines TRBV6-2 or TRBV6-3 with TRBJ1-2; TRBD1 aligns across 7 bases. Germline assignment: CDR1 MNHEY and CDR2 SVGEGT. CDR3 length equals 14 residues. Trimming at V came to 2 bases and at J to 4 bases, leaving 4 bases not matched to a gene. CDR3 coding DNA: TGTGCCAGCAGTTACGCGACAGGGAGCTATGGCTACACCTTC. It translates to CASSYATGSYGYTF.

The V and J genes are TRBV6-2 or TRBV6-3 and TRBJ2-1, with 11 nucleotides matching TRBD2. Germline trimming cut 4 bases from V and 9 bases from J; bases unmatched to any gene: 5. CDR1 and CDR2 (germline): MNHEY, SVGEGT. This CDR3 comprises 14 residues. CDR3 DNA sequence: TGTGCCAGCAGTTTACTAGCGGGGGCATCTGAGCAGTTCTTC. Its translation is CASSLLAGASEQFF.

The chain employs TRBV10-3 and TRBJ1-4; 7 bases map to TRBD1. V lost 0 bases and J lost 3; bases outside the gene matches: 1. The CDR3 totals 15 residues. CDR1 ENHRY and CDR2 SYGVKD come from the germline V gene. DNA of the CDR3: TGTGCCATCAGTGAGTCAGGGACAGCTAATGAAAAACTGTTTTTT. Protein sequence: CAISESGTANEKLFF.

The CDR3 DNA follows: TGTGCCAGCAGCTTAGTAGGGACGGGGAGGAATGAGCAGTTCTTC. Translating gives CASSLVGTGRNEQFF. The rearrangement joins TRBV7-8 to TRBJ2-1; a possible D gene is TRBD2 (6 bases). Trimming left V 1 base short and J 7 bases short, with 14 bases between. Per germline, CDR1 SGHVS and CDR2 FQNEAQ. The CDR3 totals 15 residues.

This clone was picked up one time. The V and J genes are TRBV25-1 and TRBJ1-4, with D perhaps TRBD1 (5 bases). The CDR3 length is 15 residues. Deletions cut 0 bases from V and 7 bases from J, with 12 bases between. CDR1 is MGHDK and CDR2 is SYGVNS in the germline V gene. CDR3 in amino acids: CASSEYQGWVEKLFF. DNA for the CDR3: TGTGCCAGCAGTGAATATCAGGGCTGGGTTGAAAAACTGTTTTTT.

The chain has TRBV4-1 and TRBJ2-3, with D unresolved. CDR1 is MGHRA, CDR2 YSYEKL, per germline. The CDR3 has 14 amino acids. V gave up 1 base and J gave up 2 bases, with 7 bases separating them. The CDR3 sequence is CASSQALHTDTQYF. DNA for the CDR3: TGCGCCAGCAGCCAAGCACTACACACAGATACGCAGTATTTT.

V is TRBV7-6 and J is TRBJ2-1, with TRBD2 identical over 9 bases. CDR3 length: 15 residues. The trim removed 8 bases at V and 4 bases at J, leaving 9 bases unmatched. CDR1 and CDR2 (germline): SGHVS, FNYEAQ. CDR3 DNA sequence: TGTGCCAGCCAATCGGCTAGCGGGGTTTACAATGAGCAGTTCTTC. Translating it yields CASQSASGVYNEQFF.

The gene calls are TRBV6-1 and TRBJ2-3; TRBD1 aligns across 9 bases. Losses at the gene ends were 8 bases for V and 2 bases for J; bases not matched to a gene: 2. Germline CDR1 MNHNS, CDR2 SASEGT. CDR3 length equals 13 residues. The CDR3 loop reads CASGTGNTDTQYF. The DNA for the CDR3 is TGTGCCAGCGGGACAGGGAACACAGATACGCAGTATTTT.

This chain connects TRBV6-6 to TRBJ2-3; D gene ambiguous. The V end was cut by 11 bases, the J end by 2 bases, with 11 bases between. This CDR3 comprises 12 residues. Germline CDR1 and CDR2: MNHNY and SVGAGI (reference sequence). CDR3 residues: CAVRGATDTQYF. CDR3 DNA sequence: TGTGCCGTACGCGGCGCCACAGATACGCAGTATTTT.

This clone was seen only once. The CDR3 spells CASSLALSGGVTQYF. The CDR3 bases are TGCGCCAGCAGCTTGGCCCTAAGCGGGGGAGTTACGCAGTATTTT. V gene TRBV5-1 combines with J gene TRBJ2-3; 8 bases map to TRBD2. The CDR3 extends over 15 amino acids. With V trimmed by 0 bases and J by 8 bases, 8 bases remained unmatched. Germline lookup yields CDR1 SGHRS and CDR2 YFSETQ. Full variable domain (missing parts from reference TRBV5-1 and TRBJ2-3): KAGVTQTPRYLIKTRGQQVTLSCSPISGHRSVSWYQQTPGQGLQFLFEYFSETQRNKGNFPGRFSGRQFSNSRSEMNVSTLELGDSALYLCASSLALSGGVTQYFGPGTRLTVL.

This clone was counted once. This chain's CDR3 is CASSLKEGLGGELFF. CDR3 nucleotide sequence: TGTGCCAGCAGTTTGAAGGAGGGCCTGGGCGGGGAGCTGTTTTTT. The chain combines TRBV6-5 with TRBJ2-2; a possible D gene is TRBD2 (6 bases). Germline-derived CDR1 and CDR2 are MNHEY and SVGAGI. V was shortened by 4 bases and J by 7 bases, with 16 bases between the two germline ends. The CDR3 consists of 15 residues.

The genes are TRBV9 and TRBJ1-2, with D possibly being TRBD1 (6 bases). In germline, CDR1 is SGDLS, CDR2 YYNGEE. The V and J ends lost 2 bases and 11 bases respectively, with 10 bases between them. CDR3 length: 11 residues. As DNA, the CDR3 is TGTGCCAGCAGCGTTAACAGGGATTACACCTTC. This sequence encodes CASSVNRDYTF.

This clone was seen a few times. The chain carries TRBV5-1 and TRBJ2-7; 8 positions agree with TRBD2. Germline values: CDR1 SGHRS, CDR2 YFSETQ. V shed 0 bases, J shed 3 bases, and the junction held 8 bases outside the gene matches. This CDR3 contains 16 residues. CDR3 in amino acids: CASSLALLADNYEQYF. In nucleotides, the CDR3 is TGCGCCAGCAGCTTGGCCCTACTAGCGGACAACTACGAGCAGTACTTC.

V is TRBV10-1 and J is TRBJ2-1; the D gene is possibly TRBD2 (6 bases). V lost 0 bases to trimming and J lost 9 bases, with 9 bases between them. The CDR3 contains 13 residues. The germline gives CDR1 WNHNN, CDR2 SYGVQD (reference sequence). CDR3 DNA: TGCGCCAGCAGTGAGTCGAGACTAGGTGAGCAGTTCTTC. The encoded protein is CASSESRLGEQFF.

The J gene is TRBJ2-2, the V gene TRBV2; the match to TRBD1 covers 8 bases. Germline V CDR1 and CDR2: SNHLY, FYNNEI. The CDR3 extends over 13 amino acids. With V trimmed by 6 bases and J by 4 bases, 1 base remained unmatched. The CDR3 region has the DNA TGTGCCAGCAGGGACAGGGCCACCGGGGAGCTGTTTTTT. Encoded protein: CASRDRATGELFF.

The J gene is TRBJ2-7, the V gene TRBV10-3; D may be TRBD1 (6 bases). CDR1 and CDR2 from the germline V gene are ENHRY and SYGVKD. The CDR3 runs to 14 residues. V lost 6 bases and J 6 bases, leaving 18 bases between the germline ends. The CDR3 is CAIRSNRGQTEQYF. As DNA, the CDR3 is TGTGCCATCAGATCCAATCGTGGACAGACCGAGCAGTACTTC.

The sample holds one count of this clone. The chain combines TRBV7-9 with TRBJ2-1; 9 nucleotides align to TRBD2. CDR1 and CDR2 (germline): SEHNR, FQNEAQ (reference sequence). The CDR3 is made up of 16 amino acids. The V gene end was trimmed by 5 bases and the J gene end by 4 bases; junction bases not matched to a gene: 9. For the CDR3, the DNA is TGTGCCAGCAGCCCTGGTGGACTAGCGAATTACAATGAGCAGTTCTTC. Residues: CASSPGGLANYNEQFF.

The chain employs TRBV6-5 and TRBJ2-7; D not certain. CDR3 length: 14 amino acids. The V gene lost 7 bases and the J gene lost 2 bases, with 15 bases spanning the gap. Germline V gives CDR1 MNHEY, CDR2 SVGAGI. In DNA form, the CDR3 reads TGTGCCAGCACTTTGACTCTCGGCACCTACGAGCAGTACTTC. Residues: CASTLTLGTYEQYF.

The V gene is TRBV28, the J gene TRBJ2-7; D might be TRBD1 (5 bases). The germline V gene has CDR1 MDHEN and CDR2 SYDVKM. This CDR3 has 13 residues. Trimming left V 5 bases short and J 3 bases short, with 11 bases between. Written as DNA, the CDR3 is TGTGCCAGCAGTATAGGTCAGGGCTACGAGCAGTACTTC. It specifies CASSIGQGYEQYF.

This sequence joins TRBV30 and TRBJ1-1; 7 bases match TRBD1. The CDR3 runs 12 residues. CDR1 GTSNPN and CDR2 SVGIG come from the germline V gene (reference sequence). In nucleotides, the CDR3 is TGTGGGATAGGGGGCTCTTACACTGAAGCTTTCTTT. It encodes CGIGGSYTEAFF.

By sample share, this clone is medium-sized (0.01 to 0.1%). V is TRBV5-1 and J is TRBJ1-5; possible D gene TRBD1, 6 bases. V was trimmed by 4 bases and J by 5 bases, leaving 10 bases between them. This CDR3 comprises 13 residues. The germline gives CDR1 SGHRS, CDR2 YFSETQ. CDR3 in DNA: TGCGCCAGCAGCCCAGAGGGGGATCAGCCCCAGCATTTT. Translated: CASSPEGDQPQHF.

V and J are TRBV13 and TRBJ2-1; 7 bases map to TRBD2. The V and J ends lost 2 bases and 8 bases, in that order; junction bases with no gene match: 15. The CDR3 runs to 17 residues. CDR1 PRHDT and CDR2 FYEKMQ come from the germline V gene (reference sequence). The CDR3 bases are TGTGCCAGCAGCTTACTACGAGGGAGCGGGATATACCATGAGCAGTTCTTC. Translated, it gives CASSLLRGSGIYHEQFF. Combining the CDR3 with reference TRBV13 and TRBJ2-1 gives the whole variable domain AAGVIQSPRHLIKEKRETATLKCYPIPRHDTVYWYQQGPGQDPQFLISFYEKMQSDKGSIPDRFSAQQFSDYHSELNMSSLELGDSALYFCASSLLRGSGIYHEQFFGPGTRLTVL.

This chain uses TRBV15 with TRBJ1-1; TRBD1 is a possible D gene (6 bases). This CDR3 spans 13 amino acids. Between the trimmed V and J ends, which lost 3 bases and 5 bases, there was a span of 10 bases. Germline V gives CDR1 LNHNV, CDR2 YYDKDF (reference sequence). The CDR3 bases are TGTGCCACCAGCAGTGGACAGTGGACTGAAGCTTTCTTT. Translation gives CATSSGQWTEAFF.

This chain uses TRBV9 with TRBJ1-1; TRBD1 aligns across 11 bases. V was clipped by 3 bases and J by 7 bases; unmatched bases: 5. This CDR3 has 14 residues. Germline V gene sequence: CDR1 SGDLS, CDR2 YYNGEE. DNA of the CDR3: TGTGCCAGCAGCGCGGACAGGGGGCAAGGTGAAGCTTTCTTT. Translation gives CASSADRGQGEAFF. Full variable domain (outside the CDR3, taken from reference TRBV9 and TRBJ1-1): DSGVTQTPKHLITATGQRVTLRCSPRSGDLSVYWYQQSLDQGLQFLIQYYNGEERAKGNILERFSAQQFPDLHSELNLSSLELGDSALYFCASSADRGQGEAFFGQGTRLTVV.

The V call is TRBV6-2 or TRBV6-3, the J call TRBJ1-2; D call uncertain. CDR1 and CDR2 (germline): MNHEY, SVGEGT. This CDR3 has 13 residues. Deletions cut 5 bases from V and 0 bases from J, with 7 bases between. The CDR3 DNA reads TGTGCCAGCAGTGCAGACACTAACTATGGCTACACCTTC. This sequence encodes CASSADTNYGYTF.

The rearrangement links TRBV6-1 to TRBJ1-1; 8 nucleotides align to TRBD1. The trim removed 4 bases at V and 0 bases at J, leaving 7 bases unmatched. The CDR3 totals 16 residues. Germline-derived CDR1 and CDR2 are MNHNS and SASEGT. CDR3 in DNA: TGTGCCAGCAGTGCGACGACAGGGGCCCTGAACACTGAAGCTTTCTTT. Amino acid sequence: CASSATTGALNTEAFF.

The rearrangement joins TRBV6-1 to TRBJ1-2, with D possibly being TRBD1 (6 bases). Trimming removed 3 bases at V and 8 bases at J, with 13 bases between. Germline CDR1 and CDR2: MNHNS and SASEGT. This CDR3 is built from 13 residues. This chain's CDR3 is CASSERQVWGYTF. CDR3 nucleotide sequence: TGTGCCAGCAGTGAGCGACAGGTGTGGGGCTACACCTTC.

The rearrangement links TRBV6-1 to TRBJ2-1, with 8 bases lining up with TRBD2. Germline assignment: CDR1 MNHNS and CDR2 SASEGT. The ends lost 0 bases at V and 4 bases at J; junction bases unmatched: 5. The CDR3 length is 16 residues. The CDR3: CASSEAGGGRYNEQFF. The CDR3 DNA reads TGTGCCAGCAGTGAAGCCGGCGGGGGGCGATACAATGAGCAGTTCTTC.

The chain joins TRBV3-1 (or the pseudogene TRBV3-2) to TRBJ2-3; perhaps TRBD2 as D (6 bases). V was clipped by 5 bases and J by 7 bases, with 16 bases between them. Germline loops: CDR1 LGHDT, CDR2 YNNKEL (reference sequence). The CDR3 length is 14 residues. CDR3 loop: CASSGATSTHTQYF. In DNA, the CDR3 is TGTGCCAGCAGCGGAGCCACTAGCACCCATACGCAGTATTTT.

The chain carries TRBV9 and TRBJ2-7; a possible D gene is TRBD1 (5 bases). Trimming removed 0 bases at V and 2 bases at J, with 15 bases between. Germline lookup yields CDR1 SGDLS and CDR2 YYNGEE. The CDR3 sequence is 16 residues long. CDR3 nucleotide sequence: TGTGCCAGCAGCGTAGCTGGGGCAGGGCGACCCTACGAGCAGTACTTC. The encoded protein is CASSVAGAGRPYEQYF.